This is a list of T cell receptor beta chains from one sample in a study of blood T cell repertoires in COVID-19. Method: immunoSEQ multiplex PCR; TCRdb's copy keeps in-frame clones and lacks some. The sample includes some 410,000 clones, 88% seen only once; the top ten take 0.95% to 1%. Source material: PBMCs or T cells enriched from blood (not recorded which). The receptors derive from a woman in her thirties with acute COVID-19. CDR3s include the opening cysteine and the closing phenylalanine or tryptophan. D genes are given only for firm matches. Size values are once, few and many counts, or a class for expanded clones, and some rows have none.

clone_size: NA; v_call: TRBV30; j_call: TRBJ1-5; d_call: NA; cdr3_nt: TGTGCCTGGAGTAATGACAGGACCAAATATAGCAATCAGCCCCAGCATTTT; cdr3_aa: CAWSNDRTKYSNQPQHF
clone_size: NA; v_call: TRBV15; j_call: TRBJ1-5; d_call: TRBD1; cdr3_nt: TGTGCCACCAGCAGAGGCGGGACAGGGGTAAATCAGCCCCAGCATTTT; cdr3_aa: CATSRGGTGVNQPQHF
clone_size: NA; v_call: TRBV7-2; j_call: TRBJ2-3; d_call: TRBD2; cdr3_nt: TGTGCCAGCAGACGGGGGGTGGTAGATACGCAGTATTTT; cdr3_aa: CASRRGVVDTQYF
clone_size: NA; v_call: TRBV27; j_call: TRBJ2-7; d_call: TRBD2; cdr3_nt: TGTGCCAGCAGTTTATCTTTTCGGGGGGCCTACGAGCAGTACTTC; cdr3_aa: CASSLSFRGAYEQYF
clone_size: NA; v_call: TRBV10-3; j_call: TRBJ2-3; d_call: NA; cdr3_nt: TGTGCCATCGGGCAGAACACAGATACGCAGTATTTT; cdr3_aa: CAIGQNTDTQYF
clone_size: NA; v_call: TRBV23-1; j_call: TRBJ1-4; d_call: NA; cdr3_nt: TGCGCCAGCAGTCAGTCGCCAGCAACTAATGAAAAACTGTTTTTT; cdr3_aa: CASSQSPATNEKLFF
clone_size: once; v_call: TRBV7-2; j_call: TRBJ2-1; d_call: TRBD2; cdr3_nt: TGTGCCAGCAGCTTACTAGCGGTAAGCTCCTACAATGAGCAGTTCTTC; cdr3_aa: CASSLLAVSSYNEQFF
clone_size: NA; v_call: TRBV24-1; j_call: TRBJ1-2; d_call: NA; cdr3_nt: TGTGCCACCAGTGTTGCAGGGGCTGTGAATGGCTACACCTTC; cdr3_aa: CATSVAGAVNGYTF
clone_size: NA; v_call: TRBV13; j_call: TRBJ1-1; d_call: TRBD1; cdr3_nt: TGTGCCAGCAGCGGGGCCGAGGGGGCCATGGACACTGAAGCTTTCTTT; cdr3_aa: CASSGAEGAMDTEAFF
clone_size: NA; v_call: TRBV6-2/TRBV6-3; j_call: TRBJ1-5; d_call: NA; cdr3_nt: TGTGCCAGCAGTTACAGGACAGCGAGCAATCAGCCCCAGCATTTT; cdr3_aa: CASSYRTASNQPQHF
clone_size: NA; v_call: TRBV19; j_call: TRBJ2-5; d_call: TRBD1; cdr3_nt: TGTGCCAGTAGTATAGGGACAGGGCGGGTACAAGAGGCCCAGTACTTC; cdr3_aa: CASSIGTGRVQEAQYF
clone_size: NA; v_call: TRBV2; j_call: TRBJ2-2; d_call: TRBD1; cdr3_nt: TGTGCCAGCAGTTCGACAGGGGTCTCAACCGGGGAGCTGTTTTTT; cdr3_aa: CASSSTGVSTGELFF
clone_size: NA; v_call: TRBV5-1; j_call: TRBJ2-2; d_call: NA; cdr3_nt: TGCGCCAGCAAGCTTGGGCTCTCGACAGCCGCGACCGGGGAGCTGTTTTTT; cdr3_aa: CASKLGLSTAATGELFF
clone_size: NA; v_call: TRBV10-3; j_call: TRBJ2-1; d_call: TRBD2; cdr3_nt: TGTGCCATCAGAACTAGCGGGGGGGCCCACAATGAGCAGTTCTTC; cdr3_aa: CAIRTSGGAHNEQFF
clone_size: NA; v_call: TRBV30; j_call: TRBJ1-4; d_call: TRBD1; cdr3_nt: TGTGCCTGGAGTCGTCACAGGGGGACTAATGAAAAACTGTTTTTT; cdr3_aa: CAWSRHRGTNEKLFF
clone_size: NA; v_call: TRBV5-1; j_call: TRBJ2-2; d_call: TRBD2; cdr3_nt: TGCGCCAGCAGCCCTCGGGGGGGCCTGGCACCCGGGGAGCTGTTTTTT; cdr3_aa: CASSPRGGLAPGELFF
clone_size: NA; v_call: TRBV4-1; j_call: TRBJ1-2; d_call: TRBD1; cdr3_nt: TGCGCCAGCAGCCAAGATCTAGGGGGCGAAGGCTACACCTTC; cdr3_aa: CASSQDLGGEGYTF
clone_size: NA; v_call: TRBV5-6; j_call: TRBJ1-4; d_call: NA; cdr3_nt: TGTGCCAGCAGCCTAGGAGGTGGTGAAAAACTGTTTTTT; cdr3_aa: CASSLGGGEKLFF
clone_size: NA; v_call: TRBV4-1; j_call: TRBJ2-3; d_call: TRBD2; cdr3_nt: TGCGCCAGCAGTCGACTAGCGGGGGGCACAGATACGCAGTATTTT; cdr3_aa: CASSRLAGGTDTQYF
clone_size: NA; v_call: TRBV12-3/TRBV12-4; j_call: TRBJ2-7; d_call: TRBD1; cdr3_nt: TGTGCCAGCAGCAGGGGGCTTGGCGAGCAGTACTTC; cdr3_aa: CASSRGLGEQYF
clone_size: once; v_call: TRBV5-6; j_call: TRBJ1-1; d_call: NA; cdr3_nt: TGTGCCAGCAGCATCACAGTGAACACTGAAGCTTTCTTT; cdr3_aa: CASSITVNTEAFF
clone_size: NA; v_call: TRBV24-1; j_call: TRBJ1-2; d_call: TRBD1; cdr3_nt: TGTGCCACCAGTGAGGGGGACAGGGTCCTCTCTGGCTACACCTTC; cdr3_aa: CATSEGDRVLSGYTF